Described below is a single TCR beta chain sequence and its context. This record comes from a study of cytomegalovirus exposure and HLA in healthy donors. With 60 Vbeta and 13 Jbeta primers, the PCR was carried out. Repertoires were generated with immunoSEQ multiplex PCR, while TCRdb's copy carries only in-frame clones and drops some. The sample has approximately 92,000 clones, approximately 81% seen once; the top ten hold roughly 1.3%. What was sequenced was PBMCs. This clonotype was sampled from a girl aged 2 to 9 in good health and CMV-seropositive.

CDR3 amino acids: CAWSVGHDYGYTF. The CDR3 DNA reads as TGTGCCTGGAGTGTAGGACATGACTATGGCTACACCTTC. This chain joins TRBV30 and TRBJ1-2; perhaps TRBD1 as D (5 bases). CDR1 GTSNPN and CDR2 SVGIG come from the germline V gene (reference sequence). The V gene lost 0 bases and the J gene lost 3 bases, with 8 bases spanning the gap. This CDR3 spans 13 amino acids.